Below, 30 T cell receptor beta chains from the same sample are listed, as sequenced in a study of siplizumab effects on memory and regulatory T cells. Some clones are missing from TCRdb's copy, which holds only in-frame ones; the method was immunoSEQ multiplex PCR. In the table there are some 53,000 clones, under 98% of which are singletons. Sequenced material: naive CD4+ T cells sorted from blood. These receptors were collected from a human donor in good health.

As to this clone: Lacking the conserved final phenylalanine or tryptophan, this CDR3 likely reflects a read error. The limits of the CDR3 on the DNA are not certain, so only TCRdb's listed CDR3 is given. The chain employs TRBV19 and TRBJ1-5; whether TRBD1, the table's D call, matches the DNA was not checked. The CDR3 contains 9 residues when both ends are counted. CDR1 is LNHDA, CDR2 SQIVND, per germline (reference sequence). This CDR3 is CASSIVDRL.

The chain recombines TRBV25-1 with TRBJ2-6; D call uncertain. CDR3 length equals 15 residues. Germline CDR1 and CDR2: MGHDK and SYGVNS. V lost 2 bases to trimming and J lost 0 bases, with 5 bases between them. CDR3 sequence (DNA): TGTGCCAGCAGTGAACCCGGCTCTGGGGCCAACGTCCTGACTTTC. Protein product: CASSEPGSGANVLTF.

V and J are TRBV4-1 and TRBJ1-5, with D maybe TRBD1 (5 bases). Trimming took 0 bases from V and 3 from J, leaving 18 bases between them. Germline V gene lookup returns CDR1 MGHRA and CDR2 YSYEKL. The CDR3 is 18 residues long. CDR3 DNA: TGCGCCAGCAGCCAAGAGGGCTCGTCCGGGACCCTCAATCAGCCCCAGCATTTT. Translation: CASSQEGSSGTLNQPQHF.

This clone was observed a single time. This chain uses TRBV5-1 with TRBJ2-7; possible D gene TRBD1, 5 bases. The germline V gene has CDR1 SGHRS and CDR2 YFSETQ. The CDR3 spans 13 residues. Trimming stripped 3 bases from V and 5 bases from J, with 12 bases between. For the CDR3, the DNA is TGCGCCAGCAGCTGGGGCTTGGGGAACGAGCAGTACTTC. It is translated as CASSWGLGNEQYF.

The V call is TRBV5-1, the J call TRBJ2-2; 8 bases agree with TRBD2. The CDR3 covers 16 residues. In germline, CDR1 is SGHRS, CDR2 YFSETQ. Trimming cost V 7 bases and J 2 bases; bases outside gene matches: 10. This chain's CDR3 is CASRITSGANTGELFF. CDR3 bases: TGCGCCAGCCGTATCACTAGCGGAGCTAACACCGGGGAGCTGTTTTTT. Looking up the rest from reference TRBV5-1 and TRBJ2-2 gives the full variable domain: KAGVTQTPRYLIKTRGQQVTLSCSPISGHRSVSWYQQTPGQGLQFLFEYFSETQRNKGNFPGRFSGRQFSNSRSEMNVSTLELGDSALYLCASRITSGANTGELFFGEGSRLTVL.

This rearrangement joins TRBV28 to TRBJ2-1, with D perhaps matching TRBD1 or TRBD2 (5 bases each). Germline-derived CDR1 and CDR2 are MDHEN and SYDVKM. CDR3 size: 18 residues. V shed 7 bases and J shed 0 bases, with 22 bases lying between them. This CDR3 reads CASNFLGDLVSSYNEQFF. In DNA form, the CDR3 reads TGTGCCAGCAATTTTTTAGGGGACCTAGTGAGCTCCTACAATGAGCAGTTCTTC.

The genes are TRBV4-1 and TRBJ2-1; 10 bases are shared with TRBD2. Germline loops: CDR1 MGHRA, CDR2 YSYEKL. V trimming: 6 bases; J trimming: 4 bases; junction bases outside the gene matches: 3. This CDR3 contains 14 residues. CDR3 nucleotide sequence: TGCGCCAGCAGACGACTAGCGGGTTACAATGAGCAGTTCTTC. Protein: CASRRLAGYNEQFF.

The rearrangement joins TRBV5-5 to TRBJ2-5; D uncertain. From germline, CDR1 is SGHKS and CDR2 YYEKEE (reference sequence). Trimming pared 0 bases from V and 2 bases from J, leaving 11 bases between. The CDR3 is made up of 15 amino acids. CDR3 sequence reads: CASSLATGVQETQYF. The CDR3 DNA sequence: TGTGCCAGCAGCTTGGCCACTGGGGTACAAGAGACCCAGTACTTC.

The rearrangement joins TRBV6-1 to TRBJ2-7; 8 nucleotides align to TRBD2. The CDR3 runs 16 residues. V gave up 2 bases and J gave up 1 base; unmatched junction bases: 7. CDR1 and CDR2 (germline): MNHNS, SASEGT. CDR3 nucleotide sequence: TGTGCCAGCAGTGAATATGGTAGCGGGATATCCTACGAGCAGTACTTC. Residues: CASSEYGSGISYEQYF.

This chain links TRBV18 with TRBJ2-5; TRBD1 aligns across 8 bases. CDR1 is KGHSH, CDR2 LQKENI, per germline. The CDR3 sequence is 16 residues long. The J segment lost 5 bases and the V segment lost 3 bases, leaving 11 bases of the junction unmatched. CDR3 loop: CASSPAKGQARETQYF. In nucleotides, the CDR3 is TGTGCCAGCTCACCGGCAAAGGGACAGGCACGGGAGACCCAGTACTTC.

The V and J genes are TRBV4-3 and TRBJ1-6; D is perhaps TRBD1 (5 bases). The V and J ends lost 0 bases and 9 bases respectively, with 15 bases between them. The CDR3 is made up of 16 amino acids. Per germline, CDR1 LGHNA and CDR2 YSLEER. The CDR3, as DNA: TGCGCCAGCAGCCAAGAGATAAGGCAGGGCGGTTCACCCCTCCACTTT. Translation: CASSQEIRQGGSPLHF.

V usage is TRBV28 and J usage is TRBJ1-2; D gene ambiguous. Germline CDR1 and CDR2: MDHEN and SYDVKM. The germline V and J ends were trimmed by 6 bases and 4 bases, with 6 bases remaining between them. This CDR3 region has 11 residues. CDR3 region: CASRYLYGYTF. Written as DNA, the CDR3 is TGTGCCAGCAGATATCTCTATGGCTACACCTTC.

The chain uses TRBV11-3 and TRBJ2-3; D is uncertain. CDR1 is SGHNT and CDR2 is YENEEA in the germline V gene. Trimming pared 1 base from V and 2 bases from J, leaving 7 bases between. The CDR3 covers 14 residues. CDR3 sequence (DNA): TGTGCCAGCAGCTTAGGATCTAACACAGATACGCAGTATTTT. Encoded protein: CASSLGSNTDTQYF.

The genes are TRBV9 and TRBJ1-2; unclear D gene. The V gene lost 0 bases and the J gene lost 4 bases, with 13 bases spanning the gap. CDR1 is SGDLS, CDR2 YYNGEE, per germline. The CDR3 totals 15 residues. The CDR3 DNA follows: TGTGCCAGCAGCGTAGAGGTCATGCTAAGCTATGGCTACACCTTC. It yields the protein CASSVEVMLSYGYTF. The full variable domain, its missing parts supplied by reference TRBV9 and TRBJ1-2, is DSGVTQTPKHLITATGQRVTLRCSPRSGDLSVYWYQQSLDQGLQFLIQYYNGEERAKGNILERFSAQQFPDLHSELNLSSLELGDSALYFCASSVEVMLSYGYTFGSGTRLTVV.

This sequence joins TRBV30 and TRBJ2-7; 9 positions agree with TRBD1. V lost 3 bases, J lost 4 bases, and 7 bases stayed unmatched. CDR1 and CDR2 from the germline V gene are GTSNPN and SVGIG (reference sequence). This CDR3 has 14 residues. Here the CDR3 DNA reads TGTGCCTGGAGCCCCGGGACAGGGCGATACGAGCAGTACTTC. Protein product: CAWSPGTGRYEQYF.

CDR3 region: CASSLQGTGNEQFF. CDR3 sequence (DNA): TGTGCCAGCAGCTTACAAGGGACAGGCAATGAGCAGTTCTTC. The V call is TRBV11-3, the J call TRBJ2-1; the match to TRBD1 covers 8 bases. J lost 6 bases, V lost 2 bases, and 3 bases had no gene match. Germline values: CDR1 SGHNT, CDR2 YENEEA. This CDR3 spans 14 amino acids.

The V call is TRBV28, the J call TRBJ1-5, with D possibly being TRBD1 (5 bases). In germline, CDR1 is MDHEN, CDR2 SYDVKM. The V end lost 7 bases, the J end lost 2 bases, and 15 bases lay between the germline ends. The CDR3 runs 15 residues. The CDR3: CASKVRGAGNQPQHF. The CDR3 DNA sequence: TGTGCCAGCAAAGTAAGGGGTGCGGGCAATCAGCCCCAGCATTTT.

The J gene is TRBJ1-5, the V gene TRBV6-6; D unresolved. Germline CDR1 reads MNHNY; CDR2 reads SVGAGI (reference sequence). Trimming stripped 0 bases from V and 5 bases from J, with 5 bases between. This CDR3 region has 13 residues. CDR3 DNA: TGTGCCAGCAGTTACTCGAAAGATCAGCCCCAGCATTTT. It codes for CASSYSKDQPQHF.

CDR3 protein: CASSQARTGNEKLFF. CDR3 coding DNA: TGCGCCAGCAGCCAAGCCAGGACAGGGAATGAAAAACTGTTTTTT. The chain uses TRBV4-3 and TRBJ1-4; 8 bases line up with TRBD1. CDR3 size: 15 residues. The germline gives CDR1 LGHNA, CDR2 YSLEER. V lost 1 base and J lost 5; bases outside the gene matches: 3.

The V call is TRBV6-5, the J call TRBJ2-6; no firm D call. The germline gives CDR1 MNHEY, CDR2 SVGAGI. V was pared by 5 bases and J by 2 bases, with 4 bases between. The CDR3 extends over 13 amino acids. The CDR3 sequence is CASSHTGANVLTF. Here the CDR3 DNA reads TGTGCCAGCAGTCATACTGGGGCCAACGTCCTGACTTTC.

J is TRBJ1-1 and V is TRBV30; D is unresolved. The CDR3 contains 11 residues. Germline V gene sequence: CDR1 GTSNPN, CDR2 SVGIG (reference sequence). Between the trimmed V and J ends, which lost 0 bases and 9 bases, there was a span of 8 bases. The CDR3 sequence: CAWSVLKQAFF. In nucleotides, the CDR3 is TGTGCCTGGAGTGTACTCAAACAAGCTTTCTTT.

In this sample, this clone turned up once. The gene calls are TRBV4-1 and TRBJ2-1; 12 bases line up with TRBD1. The germline V gene encodes CDR1 MGHRA and CDR2 YSYEKL. The junction had 15 bases not matched to a gene; V was cut back by 5 bases and J by 10 bases. CDR3 length: 17 residues. CDR3 coding DNA: TGCGCCAGCAGCTTGCGCAGTCCGGGACAGGGGGCTTTCGAGCAGTTCTTC. Residues: CASSLRSPGQGAFEQFF.

The CDR3 reads CASSLAHTSAYNEQFF. In nucleotides, the CDR3 is TGTGCCAGCAGCTTAGCCCATACTAGCGCCTACAATGAGCAGTTCTTC. V gene TRBV7-9 combines with J gene TRBJ2-1; TRBD2 aligns across 7 bases. V lost 0 bases, J lost 2 bases, and 4 bases stayed unmatched. Germline V gene sequence: CDR1 SEHNR, CDR2 FQNEAQ (reference sequence). This CDR3 is 16 amino acids long.

The chain links TRBV5-4 to TRBJ1-1, with D possibly TRBD1 on 6 matching bases. Germline loops: CDR1 SGHNT, CDR2 YYREEE (reference sequence). This CDR3 has 16 amino acids. The V gene lost 0 bases and the J gene lost 1 base, with 13 bases spanning the gap. The CDR3 is CASSLEGRGSNTEAFF. Here the CDR3 DNA reads TGTGCCAGCAGCTTGGAGGGCAGGGGTTCGAACACTGAAGCTTTCTTT.

Written as DNA, the CDR3 is TGCGCCAGCAGCCGACTAGCGGGGGGGAATGAGCAGTTCTTC. Amino acid sequence: CASSRLAGGNEQFF. The rearrangement uses TRBV4-1 and TRBJ2-1, with 14 positions matching TRBD2. CDR1 MGHRA and CDR2 YSYEKL come from the germline V gene. The CDR3 spans 14 residues. The V gene end was trimmed by 4 bases and the J gene end by 7 bases; junction bases not matched to a gene: 0.

The genes are TRBV5-4 and TRBJ1-5; D unresolved. V dropped 2 bases and J dropped 10 bases, with 13 bases sitting between them. The CDR3 consists of 13 residues. CDR1 is SGHNT, CDR2 YYREEE, per germline (reference sequence). The CDR3: CASSFAGLKPQHF. CDR3 coding DNA: TGTGCCAGCAGCTTTGCGGGTCTGAAACCCCAGCATTTT.

The chain's CDR3 is CAISETGFSGNTIYF. DNA of the CDR3: TGTGCCATCAGTGAAACAGGGTTCTCTGGAAACACCATATATTTT. The chain links TRBV10-3 to TRBJ1-3; tentative D call: TRBD1 (6 bases). CDR3 length: 15 amino acids. Trimming cost V 3 bases and J 0 bases, with 9 bases left between them. CDR1 and CDR2 from the germline V gene are ENHRY and SYGVKD.

The V and J genes are TRBV9 and TRBJ2-2; 7 bases are shared with TRBD2. CDR1 SGDLS and CDR2 YYNGEE come from the germline V gene. J was trimmed by 4 bases and V by 0 bases; bases with no gene match: 9. The CDR3 sequence is 17 residues long. CDR3 loop: CASSVELAVTFTGELFF. The CDR3 coding sequence is TGTGCCAGCAGCGTAGAGCTAGCGGTAACCTTCACCGGGGAGCTGTTTTTT.

The V gene is TRBV14, the J gene TRBJ2-1; 8 bases are a match to TRBD1. Trimming removed 1 base from V and 9 bases from J; junction bases left unmatched: 5. The length of the CDR3 is 14 residues. The germline V gene encodes CDR1 SGHDN and CDR2 FVKESK. CDR3 in DNA: TGTGCCAGCAGCCAAGTAGCAGGGGGCAGTGAGCAGTTCTTC. The encoded protein is CASSQVAGGSEQFF.

This sequence joins TRBV4-3 and TRBJ2-7, with 7 bases that match TRBD1. Germline CDR1 is LGHNA and CDR2 is YSLEER. The V and J ends lost 0 bases and 2 bases, in that order; junction bases with no gene match: 4. This CDR3 spans 15 amino acids. The CDR3 DNA reads TGCGCCAGCAGCCAAGATCTGGGACAGCCCTACGAGCAGTACTTC. Protein sequence: CASSQDLGQPYEQYF.